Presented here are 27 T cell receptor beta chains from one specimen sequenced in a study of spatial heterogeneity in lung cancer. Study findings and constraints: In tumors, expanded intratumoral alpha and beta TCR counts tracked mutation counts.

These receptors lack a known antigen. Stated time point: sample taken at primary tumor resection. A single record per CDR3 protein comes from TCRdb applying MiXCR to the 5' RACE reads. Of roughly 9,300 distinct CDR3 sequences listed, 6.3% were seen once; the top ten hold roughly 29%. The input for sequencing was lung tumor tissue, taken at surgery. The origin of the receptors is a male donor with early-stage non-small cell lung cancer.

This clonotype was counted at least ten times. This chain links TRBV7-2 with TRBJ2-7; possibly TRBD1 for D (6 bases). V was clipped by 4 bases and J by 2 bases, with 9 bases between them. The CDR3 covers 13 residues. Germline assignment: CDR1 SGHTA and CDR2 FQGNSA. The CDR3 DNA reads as TGTGCCAGCAGCTGGTCAGGGGCCTACGAGCAGTACTTC. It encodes CASSWSGAYEQYF.

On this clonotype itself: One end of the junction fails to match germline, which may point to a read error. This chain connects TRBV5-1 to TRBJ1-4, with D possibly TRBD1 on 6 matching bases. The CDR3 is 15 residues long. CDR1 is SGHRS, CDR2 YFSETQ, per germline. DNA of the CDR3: TGCGTCAGCAGCTTGGATACAGGGTGGGGTGAAAAACTGTTTTTT. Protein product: CVSSLDTGWGEKLFF.

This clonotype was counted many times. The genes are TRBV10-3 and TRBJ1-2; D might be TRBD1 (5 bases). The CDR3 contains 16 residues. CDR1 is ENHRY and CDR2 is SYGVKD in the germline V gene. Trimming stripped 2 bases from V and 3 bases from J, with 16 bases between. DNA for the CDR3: TGTGCCATCAGTGAGGCCCTTCCGGGGCTGGACTATGGCTACACCTTC. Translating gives CAISEALPGLDYGYTF.

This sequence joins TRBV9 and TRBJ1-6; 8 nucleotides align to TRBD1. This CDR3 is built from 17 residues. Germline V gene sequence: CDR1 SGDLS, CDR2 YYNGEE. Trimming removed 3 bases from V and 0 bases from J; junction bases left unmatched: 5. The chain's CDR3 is CASSGRGLGSYNSPLHF. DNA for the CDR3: TGTGCCAGCAGCGGCAGGGGGCTTGGCTCCTATAATTCACCCCTCCACTTT.

The CDR3 nucleotides are TGTGCCAGCAGCTTAGTAGGGGGAGCAGCCTACGAGCAGTACTTC. The encoded protein is CASSLVGGAAYEQYF. This chain uses TRBV7-8 with TRBJ2-7, with D possibly matching TRBD1 (6 bases). CDR3 length: 15 amino acids. CDR1 is SGHVS and CDR2 is FQNEAQ in the germline V gene. Trimming cost V 1 base and J 2 bases, with 12 bases left between them.

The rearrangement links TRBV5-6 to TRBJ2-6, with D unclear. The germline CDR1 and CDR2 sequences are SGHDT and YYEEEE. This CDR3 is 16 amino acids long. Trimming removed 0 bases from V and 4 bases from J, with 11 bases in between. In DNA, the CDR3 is TGTGCCAGCAGCTTGGGCCCGTCAAGAGGGGCCAACGTCCTGACTTTC. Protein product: CASSLGPSRGANVLTF. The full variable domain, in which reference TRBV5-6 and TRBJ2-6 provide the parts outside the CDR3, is DAGVTQSPTHLIKTRGQQVTLRCSPKSGHDTVSWYQQALGQGPQFIFQYYEEEERQRGNFPDRFSGHQFPNYSSELNVNALLLGDSALYLCASSLGPSRGANVLTFGAGSRLTVL.

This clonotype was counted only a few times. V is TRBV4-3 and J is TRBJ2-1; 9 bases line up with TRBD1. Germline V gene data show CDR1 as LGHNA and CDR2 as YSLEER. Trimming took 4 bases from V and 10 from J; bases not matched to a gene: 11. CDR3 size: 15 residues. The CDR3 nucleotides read TGCGCCAGCAGCCTCAACGGACAGGGGAGGCGCGAGCAGTTCTTC. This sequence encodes CASSLNGQGRREQFF.

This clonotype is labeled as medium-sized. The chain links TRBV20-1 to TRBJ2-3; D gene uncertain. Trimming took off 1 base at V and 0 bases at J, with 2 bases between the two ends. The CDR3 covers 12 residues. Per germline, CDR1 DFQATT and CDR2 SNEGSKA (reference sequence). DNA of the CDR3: TGCAGTGCTAGAGGTAGCACAGATACGCAGTATTTT. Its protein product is CSARGSTDTQYF.

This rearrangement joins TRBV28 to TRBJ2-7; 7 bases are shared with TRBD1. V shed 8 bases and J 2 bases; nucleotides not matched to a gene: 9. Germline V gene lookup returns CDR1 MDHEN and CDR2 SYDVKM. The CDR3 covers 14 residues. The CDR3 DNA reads TGTGCCAGCTCTGACAGGGAGCAGACCTACGAGCAGTACTTC. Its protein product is CASSDREQTYEQYF.

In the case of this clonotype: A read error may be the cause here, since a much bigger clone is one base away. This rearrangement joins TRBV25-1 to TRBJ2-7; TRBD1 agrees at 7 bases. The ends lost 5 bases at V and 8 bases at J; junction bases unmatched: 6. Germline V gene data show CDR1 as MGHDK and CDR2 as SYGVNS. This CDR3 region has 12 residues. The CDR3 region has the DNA TGTGCCAGCAGTCCACAGGGGCGCAAGCAGTACTTC. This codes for CASSPQGRKQYF.

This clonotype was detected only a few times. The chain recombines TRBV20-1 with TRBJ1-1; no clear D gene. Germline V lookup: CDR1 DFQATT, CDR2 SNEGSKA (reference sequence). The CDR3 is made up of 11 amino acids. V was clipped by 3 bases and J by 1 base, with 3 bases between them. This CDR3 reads CSASGNTEAFF. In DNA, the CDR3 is TGCAGTGCTAGTGGGAACACTGAAGCTTTCTTT.

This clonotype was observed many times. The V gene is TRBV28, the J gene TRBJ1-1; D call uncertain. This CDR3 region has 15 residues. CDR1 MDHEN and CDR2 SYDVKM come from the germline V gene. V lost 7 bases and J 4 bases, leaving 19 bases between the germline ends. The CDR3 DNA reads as TGTGCCAGCACCCCGCAGAGGGCATCAATCACTGAAGCTTTCTTT. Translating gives CASTPQRASITEAFF.

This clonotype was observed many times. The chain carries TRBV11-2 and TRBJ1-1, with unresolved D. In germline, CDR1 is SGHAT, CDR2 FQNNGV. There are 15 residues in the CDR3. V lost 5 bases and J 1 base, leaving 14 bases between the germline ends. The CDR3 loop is CASSNSRGPNTEAFF. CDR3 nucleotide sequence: TGTGCCAGCAGCAACAGCCGCGGCCCGAACACTGAAGCTTTCTTT.

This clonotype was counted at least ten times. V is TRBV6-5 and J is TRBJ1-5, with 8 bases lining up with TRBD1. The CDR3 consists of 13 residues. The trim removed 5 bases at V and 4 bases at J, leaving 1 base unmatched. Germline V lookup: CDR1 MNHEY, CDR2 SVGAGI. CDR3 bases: TGTGCCAGCAGTAGGACAGGGAATCAGCCCCAGCATTTT. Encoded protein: CASSRTGNQPQHF.

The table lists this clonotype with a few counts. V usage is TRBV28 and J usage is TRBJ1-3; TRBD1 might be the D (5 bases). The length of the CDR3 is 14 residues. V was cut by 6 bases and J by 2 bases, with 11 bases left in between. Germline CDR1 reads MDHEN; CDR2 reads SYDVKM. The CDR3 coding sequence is TGTGCCAGCAGGGGGGACTTGGCTGGAAACACCATATATTTT. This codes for CASRGDLAGNTIYF. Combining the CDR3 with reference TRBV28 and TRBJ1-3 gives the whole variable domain DVKVTQSSRYLVKRTGEKVFLECVQDMDHENMFWYRQDPGLGLRLIYFSYDVKMKEKGDIPEGYSVSREKKERFSLILESASTNQTSMYLCASRGDLAGNTIYFGEGSWLTVV.

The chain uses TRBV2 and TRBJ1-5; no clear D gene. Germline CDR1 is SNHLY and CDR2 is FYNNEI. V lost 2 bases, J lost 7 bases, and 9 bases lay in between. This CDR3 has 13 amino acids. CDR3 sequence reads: CASSEMGNQPQHF. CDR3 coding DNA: TGTGCCAGCAGTGAAATGGGGAACCAGCCCCAGCATTTT.

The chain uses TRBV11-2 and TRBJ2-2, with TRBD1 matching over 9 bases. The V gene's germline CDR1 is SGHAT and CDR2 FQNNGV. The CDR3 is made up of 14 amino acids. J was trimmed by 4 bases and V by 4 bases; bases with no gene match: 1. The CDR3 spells CASSSDRGTGELFF. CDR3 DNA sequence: TGTGCCAGCAGCTCGGACAGGGGCACCGGGGAGCTGTTTTTT.

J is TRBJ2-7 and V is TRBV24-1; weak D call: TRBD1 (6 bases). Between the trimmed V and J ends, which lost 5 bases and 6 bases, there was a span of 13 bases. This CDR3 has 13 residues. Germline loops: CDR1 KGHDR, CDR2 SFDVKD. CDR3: CATSGDNSPEQYF. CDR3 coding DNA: TGTGCCACCAGTGGGGACAATTCTCCCGAGCAGTACTTC.

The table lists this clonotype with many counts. Here the CDR3 DNA reads TGCAGTGCTAGGCAACGGGGCAATCAGCCCCAGCATTTT. Translating it yields CSARQRGNQPQHF. V gene TRBV20-1 combines with J gene TRBJ1-5, with D unclear. Germline assignment: CDR1 DFQATT and CDR2 SNEGSKA (reference sequence). Trimming shortened V by 3 bases and J by 2 bases, and 8 bases separated the two germline ends. CDR3 length equals 13 residues.

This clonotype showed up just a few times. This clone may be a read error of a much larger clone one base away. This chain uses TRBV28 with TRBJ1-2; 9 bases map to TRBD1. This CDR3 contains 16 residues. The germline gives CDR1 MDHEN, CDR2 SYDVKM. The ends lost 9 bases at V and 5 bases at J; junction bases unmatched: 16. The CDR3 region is CARSPNPGQGSYGYTF. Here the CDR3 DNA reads TGTGCCAGAAGTCCAAACCCCGGACAGGGGTCTTATGGCTACACCTTC.

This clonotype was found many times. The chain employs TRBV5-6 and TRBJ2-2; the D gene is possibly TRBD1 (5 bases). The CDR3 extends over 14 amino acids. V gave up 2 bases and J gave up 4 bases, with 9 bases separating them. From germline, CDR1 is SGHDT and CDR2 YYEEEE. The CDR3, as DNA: TGTGCCAGCAGCTTAGACAGCTTCACCGGGGAGCTGTTTTTT. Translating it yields CASSLDSFTGELFF.

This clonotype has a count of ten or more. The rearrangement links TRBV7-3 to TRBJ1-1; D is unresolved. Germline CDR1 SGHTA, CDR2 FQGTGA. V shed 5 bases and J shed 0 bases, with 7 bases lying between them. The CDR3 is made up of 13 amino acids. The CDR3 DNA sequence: TGTGCCAGCAGCCTGGGGATGAACACTGAAGCTTTCTTT. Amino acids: CASSLGMNTEAFF.

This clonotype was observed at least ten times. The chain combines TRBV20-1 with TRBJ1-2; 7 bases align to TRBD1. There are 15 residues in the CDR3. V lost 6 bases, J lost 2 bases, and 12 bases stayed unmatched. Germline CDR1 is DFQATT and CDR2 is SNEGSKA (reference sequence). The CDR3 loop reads CSAPSEGTANYGYTF. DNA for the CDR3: TGCAGTGCCCCAAGTGAGGGGACAGCAAACTATGGCTACACCTTC.

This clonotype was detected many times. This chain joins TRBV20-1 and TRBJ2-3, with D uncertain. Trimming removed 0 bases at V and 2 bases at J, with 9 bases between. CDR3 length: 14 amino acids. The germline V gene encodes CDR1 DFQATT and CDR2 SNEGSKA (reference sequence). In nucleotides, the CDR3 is TGCAGTGCTAGAGATTCAGGAACCACAGATACGCAGTATTTT. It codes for CSARDSGTTDTQYF.

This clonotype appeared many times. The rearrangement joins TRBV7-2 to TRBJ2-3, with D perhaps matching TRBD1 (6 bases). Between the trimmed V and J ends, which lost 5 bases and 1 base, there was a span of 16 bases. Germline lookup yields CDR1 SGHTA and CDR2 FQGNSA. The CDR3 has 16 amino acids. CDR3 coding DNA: TGTGCCAGCAGCAGGGGACATTCCTCCCGCACAGATACGCAGTATTTT. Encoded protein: CASSRGHSSRTDTQYF. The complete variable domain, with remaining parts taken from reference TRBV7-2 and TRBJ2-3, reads GAGVSQSPSNKVTEKGKDVELRCDPISGHTALYWYRQSLGQGLEFLIYFQGNSAPDKSGLPSDRFSAERTGGSVSTLTIQRTQQEDSAVYLCASSRGHSSRTDTQYFGPGTRLTVL.

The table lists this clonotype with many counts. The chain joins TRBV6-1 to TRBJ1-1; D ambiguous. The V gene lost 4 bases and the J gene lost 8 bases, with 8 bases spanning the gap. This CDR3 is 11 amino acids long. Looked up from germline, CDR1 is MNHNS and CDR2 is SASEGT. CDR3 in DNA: TGTGCCAGCAGTGTTTTGGCAGAAGCTTTCTTT. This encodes CASSVLAEAFF.

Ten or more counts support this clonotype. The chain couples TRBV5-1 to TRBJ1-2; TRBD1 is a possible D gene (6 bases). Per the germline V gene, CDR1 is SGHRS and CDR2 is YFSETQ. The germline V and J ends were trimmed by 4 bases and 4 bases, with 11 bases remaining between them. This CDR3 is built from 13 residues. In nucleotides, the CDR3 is TGCGCCAGCAGCCCGGGGACAAGCTATGGCTACACCTTC. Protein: CASSPGTSYGYTF.